This TCR beta chain was sequenced during a study of cytomegalovirus exposure and HLA in healthy donors. Donors sampled were nominally healthy, though unrecorded immune exposures were likely. Trimming pared 1 base from V and 4 bases from J, leaving 25 bases between. Germline assignment: CDR1 GTSNPN and CDR2 SVGIG (reference sequence). The length of the CDR3 is 18 residues. In regard to this clone: Its matching antigen is unknown.

The PCR ran on 60 Vbeta and 13 Jbeta primers. Authors' processing steps: In a later analysis, the count reached some 88 million unique TCR beta chains, with approximately 10 million shared. Method: immunoSEQ multiplex PCR; TCRdb's copy keeps in-frame clones and lacks some. V and J calls plus clone size are reproduced from that table; the DNA served to infer D and trimming. The sample's table shows about 160,000 clones. Whole-study findings and limits: Later, an analysis found that common viral pathogens appeared to be linked with several of the most significant clusters.

The chain links TRBV30 to TRBJ1-1; D unclear. The sequenced sample consisted of PBMCs. The origin of this receptor is a woman in her fifties or sixties in good health and CMV-seronegative. CDR3: CAWSAEVTASWAGTEAFF. The CDR3 DNA reads as TGTGCCTGGAGTGCGGAGGTGACGGCAAGTTGGGCGGGCACTGAAGCTTTCTTT.